This T cell receptor beta chain is drawn from a study of blood T cell repertoires in COVID-19 (TCRdb year 2020). Study-wide context: The collaborator samples originated in the United States, Italy and Spain and spanned the acute and convalescent phases of COVID-19. The sample metadata nearly always contained a de-identified subject ID, COVID-19 status, age in years and sex. The repertoires were released in a freely available public database intended as a resource for research on the immune response to SARS-CoV-2. HLA class I and class II types, where available, came from metadata supplied by the sample provider rather than from assay-based typing. The material from the prospective study consisted of cDNA or gDNA derived from T cells, B-cell-depleted T cells, or PBMCs. Samples were obtained from the ongoing ImmuneRACE study (first 160 participants) and from over 1,000 subjects provided by 6 global collaborators. Subjects who had been exposed to COVID-19, were actively infected with it, or had recovered from it provided the deeply sampled blood TCRbeta repertoires that made up the dataset. On the study overall, not on this receptor specifically: Clinical and demographic metadata were provided uncurated, with the amount varying by source and participant.

In Seattle, one collaborating source enrolled patients while the infection was active and tracked those patients longitudinally over the course of disease. Collaborating institutions collected whole blood in K2EDTA tubes following their own protocols. For TCRbeta analysis, collaborators shipped samples in one of three forms: frozen whole blood, isolated PBMCs, or DNA extracted from either of those sample types. The CDR3 contains 14 residues, cysteine and phenylalanine counted. Of all the DNA, just the CDR3 is kept, 42 bases in frame from base 1. The germline V gene gives CDR1 as MDHEN and CDR2 as SYDVKM. Germline trimming amounts to 4 bases on V and 11 bases on J, with 11 as the count of junction bases outside the gene matches. The immunoSEQ Assay, a bias-controlled multiplex PCR, was used to amplify TCRbeta CDR3 regions from genomic DNA. In the paper's pipeline: The number of nucleated cells in each sample was estimated from the amplification of reference gene primers within the assay. To quantify the absolute abundance of each unique TCRbeta CDR3 rearrangement, sequence reads were collapsed and filtered. For each sample, productive Simpson clonality was calculated by taking the square root of Simpson's diversity index across productive rearrangements. Entries here come from immuneACCESS through TCRdb and include only in-frame sequences with V and J called. Some clones fail to appear in such tables; in the studies checked, an unresolved V gene covers under half of the shortfall, and the cause of the remainder is unknown. V, J and clone size derive from that table, while D and trimming were established from the DNA sequence. A total of some 180,000 clones appear in this sample, around four fifths of them only once. Together, the top ten hold over 7% of the sample.

As concerns this clone: Which antigen it targets is not known. Base qualities are not recorded, but no much larger clone differs from it by a single base.

The source material was peripheral blood. Rearrangement joined TRBV28 to TRBJ1-1, with 9 middle bases fitting TRBD1. The origin of this receptor is a woman of 80 years or more with COVID-19, enrolled during active disease. The sequence in DNA is TGTGCCAGCAGTTACAGGGGGCAGGTTTGGGAGGCTTTCTTT. It translates to CASSYRGQVWEAFF.